A selection of T cell receptor beta chains follows, all from one sample in a study of blood T cell repertoires in COVID-19. The table came from immunoSEQ multiplex PCR; TCRdb's copy has only in-frame clones and leaves some out. The repertoire holds 180,000 or so clones, approximately 85% seen once, with about 1.2% in the top ten. The sample taken for sequencing was peripheral blood. The receptors here all came from a man in his sixties who had recovered from COVID-19. Each CDR3 is given with its conserved first and last residue. D genes are given only for firm matches. Rows may omit the clone size; those that give it use once, few, many or a size class.

j_call: TRBJ2-1; d_call: -; clone_size: -; v_call: TRBV4-3; cdr3_nt: TGCGCCAGCAGCCAAGAACCTCCGGGGTCCCAGACCTACAATGAGCAGTTCTTC; cdr3_aa: CASSQEPPGSQTYNEQFF
j_call: TRBJ1-1; d_call: TRBD1; clone_size: -; v_call: TRBV19; cdr3_nt: TGTGCCAGTAGTATTATCCCGACAGGGCCCATGAACACTGAAGCTTTCTTT; cdr3_aa: CASSIIPTGPMNTEAFF
j_call: TRBJ1-2; d_call: -; clone_size: -; v_call: TRBV2; cdr3_nt: TGTGCCAGCACCGAGGGCCCCTACTATGGCTACACCTTC; cdr3_aa: CASTEGPYYGYTF
j_call: TRBJ1-1; d_call: -; clone_size: -; v_call: TRBV9; cdr3_nt: TGTGCCAGCAGCGTAGGGGGGGAGATAGGGACTGAAGCTTTCTTT; cdr3_aa: CASSVGGEIGTEAFF
j_call: TRBJ2-7; d_call: -; clone_size: -; v_call: TRBV12-3/TRBV12-4; cdr3_nt: TGTGCCAGCGGAGGGGGGGTAAGGGAGCAGTACTTC; cdr3_aa: CASGGGVREQYF
j_call: TRBJ1-2; d_call: -; clone_size: -; v_call: TRBV30; cdr3_nt: TGTGCCTGGAGTCTTGACGTACGGCTGGGCGGCTACACCTTC; cdr3_aa: CAWSLDVRLGGYTF
j_call: TRBJ2-7; d_call: TRBD2; clone_size: -; v_call: TRBV14; cdr3_nt: TGTGCCAGCAGCCAAGATCTTATCAGCGGGGGTCGCTACCAATACGAGCAGTACTTC; cdr3_aa: CASSQDLISGGRYQYEQYF
j_call: TRBJ2-1; d_call: -; clone_size: -; v_call: TRBV2; cdr3_nt: TGTGCCAGCCGGGACTCTATCTATGAGCAGTTCTTC; cdr3_aa: CASRDSIYEQFF
j_call: TRBJ1-6; d_call: TRBD1; clone_size: -; v_call: TRBV9; cdr3_nt: TGTGCCAGCAGCCTCCGGGACAGGGACAATTCACCCCTCCACTTT; cdr3_aa: CASSLRDRDNSPLHF
j_call: TRBJ1-1; d_call: -; clone_size: -; v_call: TRBV6-2/TRBV6-3; cdr3_nt: TGTGCCAGCAGTTACGCAACAGGGTATGGCACTGAAGCTTTCTTT; cdr3_aa: CASSYATGYGTEAFF
j_call: TRBJ1-4; d_call: -; clone_size: -; v_call: TRBV7-9; cdr3_nt: TGTGCCAGCAGCTTAGGCAGCGGAGGAGGGAGTGAAAAACTGTTTTTT; cdr3_aa: CASSLGSGGGSEKLFF
j_call: TRBJ2-3; d_call: -; clone_size: -; v_call: TRBV5-4; cdr3_nt: TGTGCCAGCAGCTCTAGGACAGCCACAGATACGCAGTATTTT; cdr3_aa: CASSSRTATDTQYF
j_call: TRBJ2-3; d_call: -; clone_size: -; v_call: TRBV10-3; cdr3_nt: TGTGCCATCAGCTCCGGGCTTTTGCGGGGGCCTAGCACAGATACGCAGTATTTT; cdr3_aa: CAISSGLLRGPSTDTQYF
j_call: TRBJ1-2; d_call: TRBD1; clone_size: -; v_call: TRBV7-2; cdr3_nt: TGTGCCAGCAGCTTAGCCTCGGGACAGAACTATGGCTACACCTTC; cdr3_aa: CASSLASGQNYGYTF
j_call: TRBJ1-4; d_call: -; clone_size: -; v_call: TRBV5-1; cdr3_nt: TGCGCCAGCAGTTCTAGCGCAGGGAGAAATGAAAAACTGTTTTTT; cdr3_aa: CASSSSAGRNEKLFF
j_call: TRBJ1-4; d_call: -; clone_size: -; v_call: TRBV7-2; cdr3_nt: TGTGCCAGCAGCTTAGTGGGGCAGACAACTAATGAAAAACTGTTTTTT; cdr3_aa: CASSLVGQTTNEKLFF
j_call: TRBJ2-3; d_call: TRBD2; clone_size: once; v_call: TRBV6-1; cdr3_nt: TGTGCCAGCAGTGACCTAGCGGGGGGAGGAGATACGCAGTATTTT; cdr3_aa: CASSDLAGGGDTQYF
j_call: TRBJ2-3; d_call: TRBD2; clone_size: -; v_call: TRBV30; cdr3_nt: TGTGCCTGTTCTTCCCCAGCGGGGGGCCAAGATACGCAGTATTTT; cdr3_aa: CACSSPAGGQDTQYF
j_call: TRBJ1-2; d_call: -; clone_size: -; v_call: TRBV30; cdr3_nt: TGTGCCTGGAGGCTAGCGGGGGGCGCTCCGGGGGGCTACACCTTC; cdr3_aa: CAWRLAGGAPGGYTF
j_call: TRBJ2-2; d_call: -; clone_size: -; v_call: TRBV20-1; cdr3_nt: TGCAGTGCTAGCAGGGGCGGGGAGCTGTTTTTT; cdr3_aa: CSASRGGELFF
j_call: TRBJ2-7; d_call: -; clone_size: -; v_call: TRBV20-1; cdr3_nt: TGCAGTGCTAGTAACAGCCTTACCACCTACGAGCAGTACTTC; cdr3_aa: CSASNSLTTYEQYF
j_call: TRBJ2-7; d_call: -; clone_size: once; v_call: TRBV7-2; cdr3_nt: TGTGCCAGCAGCTTAGACCCAGGCAGCTCCTACGAGCAGTACTTC; cdr3_aa: CASSLDPGSSYEQYF
j_call: TRBJ1-1; d_call: -; clone_size: -; v_call: TRBV10-3; cdr3_nt: TGTGCCATCCAAAACGGCAGGGAAGGCACTGAAGCTTTCTTT; cdr3_aa: CAIQNGREGTEAFF
j_call: TRBJ2-2; d_call: TRBD2; clone_size: -; v_call: TRBV5-1; cdr3_nt: TGCGCCAGCAGCTTGGCCCCGGGGGGTAACACCGGGGAGCTGTTTTTT; cdr3_aa: CASSLAPGGNTGELFF
j_call: TRBJ1-5; d_call: -; clone_size: many; v_call: TRBV27; cdr3_nt: TGTGCCAGCAGTTTTCGAGGGGGTAGCAATCAGCCCCAGCATTTT; cdr3_aa: CASSFRGGSNQPQHF
j_call: TRBJ2-7; d_call: -; clone_size: -; v_call: TRBV5-6; cdr3_nt: TGTGCCAGCAGCTTGGCAGGCTCCTACGAGCAGTACTTC; cdr3_aa: CASSLAGSYEQYF
j_call: TRBJ2-3; d_call: TRBD2; clone_size: -; v_call: TRBV2; cdr3_nt: TGTGCCAGCAGTGAAGCGGGCCCCCCTAGCGGGGGCACAGATACGCAGTATTTT; cdr3_aa: CASSEAGPPSGGTDTQYF
j_call: TRBJ1-1; d_call: -; clone_size: -; v_call: TRBV7-3; cdr3_nt: TGTGCCAGCAGCTTCTCCCCGAACACTGAAGCTTTCTTT; cdr3_aa: CASSFSPNTEAFF
j_call: TRBJ1-5; d_call: -; clone_size: -; v_call: TRBV2; cdr3_nt: TGTGCCAGCAGTGTTAGGGGGAACAATCAGCCCCAGCATTTT; cdr3_aa: CASSVRGNNQPQHF
j_call: TRBJ2-1; d_call: TRBD2; clone_size: -; v_call: TRBV7-3; cdr3_nt: TGTGCCAGCAGCTTTGGACTAGCGAGTTCCAATGAGCAGTTCTTC; cdr3_aa: CASSFGLASSNEQFF
j_call: TRBJ1-3; d_call: TRBD1; clone_size: -; v_call: TRBV11-2; cdr3_nt: TGTGCCAGCAGCTACAGGGGTACCTCTGGAAACACCATATATTTT; cdr3_aa: CASSYRGTSGNTIYF
j_call: TRBJ1-5; d_call: -; clone_size: -; v_call: TRBV28; cdr3_nt: TGTGCCAGCAGTTTACGTGACAGGAGCAATCAGCCCCAGCATTTT; cdr3_aa: CASSLRDRSNQPQHF
j_call: TRBJ1-6; d_call: -; clone_size: -; v_call: TRBV27; cdr3_nt: TGTGCCAGCAGTTTACGGCGGGGGGCAAATAATTCACCCCTCCACTTT; cdr3_aa: CASSLRRGANNSPLHF
j_call: TRBJ1-3; d_call: -; clone_size: -; v_call: TRBV6-5; cdr3_nt: TGTGCCAGCAGTTACGGAGGTGGAAACACCATATATTTT; cdr3_aa: CASSYGGGNTIYF
j_call: TRBJ1-5; d_call: TRBD1; clone_size: -; v_call: TRBV7-8; cdr3_nt: TGTGCCAGCAGCTCGCAGGGGGCAGGAGGCAGGCCCCAGCATTTT; cdr3_aa: CASSSQGAGGRPQHF
j_call: TRBJ2-2; d_call: -; clone_size: -; v_call: TRBV6-5; cdr3_nt: TGTGCCAGCAGTTACAGTCACGGGTTTACCGGGGAGCTGTTTTTT; cdr3_aa: CASSYSHGFTGELFF
j_call: TRBJ1-3; d_call: TRBD1; clone_size: -; v_call: TRBV6-6; cdr3_nt: TGTGCCAGCAGTCTCCAAGGACAGGGATTTTCTGGAAACACCATATATTTT; cdr3_aa: CASSLQGQGFSGNTIYF
j_call: TRBJ1-1; d_call: -; clone_size: -; v_call: TRBV15; cdr3_nt: TGTGCCACCAGCAAAACCCAATGGGGGGTGGTGGGCACTGAAGCTTTCTTT; cdr3_aa: CATSKTQWGVVGTEAFF
j_call: TRBJ1-1; d_call: -; clone_size: -; v_call: TRBV9; cdr3_nt: TGTGCCAGCGCAGCAGGGGCTTTGAACACTGAAGCTTTCTTT; cdr3_aa: CASAAGALNTEAFF
j_call: TRBJ2-3; d_call: -; clone_size: -; v_call: TRBV6-1; cdr3_nt: TGTGCCAGCAGTGAAAGGGGCGGGGTTAGCACAGATACGCAGTATTTT; cdr3_aa: CASSERGGVSTDTQYF
j_call: TRBJ2-3; d_call: TRBD2; clone_size: -; v_call: TRBV7-2; cdr3_nt: TGTGCCAGCAGCTTATTGCGGGGGGCCGGGGCAGATACGCAGTATTTT; cdr3_aa: CASSLLRGAGADTQYF
j_call: TRBJ2-7; d_call: -; clone_size: -; v_call: TRBV6-2/TRBV6-3; cdr3_nt: TGTGCCAGCAGTTTGCGGGGTACCGTCTACGAGCAGTACTTC; cdr3_aa: CASSLRGTVYEQYF
j_call: TRBJ2-3; d_call: TRBD1; clone_size: -; v_call: TRBV5-4; cdr3_nt: TGTGCCAGCACCTCAGGACAGGGGGCGGATACGCAGTATTTT; cdr3_aa: CASTSGQGADTQYF
j_call: TRBJ2-1; d_call: TRBD1; clone_size: -; v_call: TRBV19; cdr3_nt: TGTGCCAGTAGAGACAGGGGGCACAATGAGCAGTTCTTC; cdr3_aa: CASRDRGHNEQFF
j_call: TRBJ1-2; d_call: TRBD1; clone_size: -; v_call: TRBV30; cdr3_nt: TGTGCCTGGGGGGGGGACAGCAACTATGGCTACACCTTC; cdr3_aa: CAWGGDSNYGYTF
j_call: TRBJ1-5; d_call: -; clone_size: few; v_call: TRBV6-2/TRBV6-3; cdr3_nt: TGTGCCAGCAGCTTGGATTCCTCAGGGTATAGCAATCAGCCCCAGCATTTT; cdr3_aa: CASSLDSSGYSNQPQHF
j_call: TRBJ1-2; d_call: TRBD1; clone_size: -; v_call: TRBV7-8; cdr3_nt: TGTGCCAGCAGCCGAGACGGAAGGGGGCGGGATGGCTACACCTTC; cdr3_aa: CASSRDGRGRDGYTF
j_call: TRBJ1-5; d_call: TRBD1; clone_size: -; v_call: TRBV6-4; cdr3_nt: TGTGCCAGCAGTATTACAGGGGCGCTCTTTATTTTTCAGCCCCAGCATTTT; cdr3_aa: CASSITGALFIFQPQHF
j_call: TRBJ2-5; d_call: -; clone_size: -; v_call: TRBV5-4; cdr3_nt: TGTGCCAGCACCTTGGGGCGGGGTGTCGAGACCCAGTACTTC; cdr3_aa: CASTLGRGVETQYF
j_call: TRBJ2-1; d_call: TRBD2; clone_size: -; v_call: TRBV19; cdr3_nt: TGTGCCAGTGGTGGGAGTACTGGACTAGCGGGGGGGAGCTCCTACAATGAGCAGTTCTTC; cdr3_aa: CASGGSTGLAGGSSYNEQFF